This T cell receptor (beta chain) was identified in a study of blood T cell repertoires in COVID-19. Study-wide background: There were acute and convalescent COVID-19 samples, and they came from the United States, Italy and Spain.

Libraries were prepared by immunoSEQ multiplex PCR; TCRdb keeps only in-frame clonotypes and omits some of them. The table includes roughly 160,000 clones, under 85% detected once. V was trimmed by 4 bases and J by 9 bases, leaving 22 bases between them. The CDR3 is made up of 16 amino acids. Germline CDR1 and CDR2: LGHDT and YNNKEL (reference sequence). The specimen was PBMCs or T cells enriched from blood (not recorded which). This clonotype was sampled from a man in his fifties who had recovered from COVID-19. The chain employs TRBV3-1 (or the pseudogene TRBV3-2) and TRBJ1-3, with D perhaps matching TRBD1 (6 bases). The CDR3 reads CASSPSLVGGRGTIYF. CDR3 nucleotide sequence: TGTGCCAGCAGCCCCTCCTTGGTTGGGGGCCGGGGCACCATATATTTT.